A single sample gave rise to the 21 T cell receptor beta chains below, sequenced in a study of a mutant IDH1 vaccine in newly diagnosed glioma. Time point indicated: week 11, during vaccination. Every single dose of the vaccine, 300 ug of mutant IDH1 20-mer peptide, came with topical imiquimod. What these receptors recognize is not known. This table comes from immunoSEQ multiplex PCR, and its TCRdb copy is limited to in-frame clones, with some not included. Among tens of thousands of clones listed, around 70% were seen once. Sequencing used peripheral blood mononuclear cells (PBMCs), obtained from a glioma patient whose treatment included an IDH1 peptide vaccine. Every receptor here comes from a man between 18 and 35 years old with glioma. Some clones in this sample may be carry-over from other donors' samples.

This sequence joins TRBV4-2 and TRBJ1-6; no reliable D call. This CDR3 has 17 amino acids. Trimming pared 3 bases from V and 0 bases from J, leaving 12 bases between. Germline V lookup: CDR1 LGHNA, CDR2 YNFKEQ. CDR3 sequence (DNA): TGTGCCAGCAGCCATCTTCTCGCGAGCTCCTATAATTCACCCCTCCACTTT. It yields the protein CASSHLLASSYNSPLHF.

This chain joins TRBV2 and TRBJ1-5, with TRBD1 identical over 8 bases. The trim removed 8 bases at V and 4 bases at J, leaving 7 bases unmatched. CDR3 size: 14 residues. Germline V lookup: CDR1 SNHLY, CDR2 FYNNEI. For the CDR3, the DNA is TGTGCCAGCGGAGGACAGGGCCTGAATCAGCCCCAGCATTTT. Translating it yields CASGGQGLNQPQHF. The variable domain in full, with the rest retrieved from reference TRBV2 and TRBJ1-5, is EPEVTQTPSHQVTQMGQEVILRCVPISNHLYFYWYRQILGQKVEFLVSFYNNEISEKSEIFDDQFSVERPDGSNFTLKIRSTKLEDSAMYFCASGGQGLNQPQHFGDGTRLSIL.

The chain has TRBV5-1 and TRBJ2-1, with 8 positions matching TRBD2. J was trimmed by 4 bases and V by 4 bases; bases with no gene match: 10. CDR3 length equals 16 residues. Germline loops: CDR1 SGHRS, CDR2 YFSETQ. CDR3 DNA sequence: TGCGCCAGCAGCGCCCGAGGGGCTAGCGGGTACAATGAGCAGTTCTTC. Encoded protein: CASSARGASGYNEQFF.

The rearrangement joins TRBV4-1 to TRBJ1-2; 8 positions agree with TRBD1. CDR3 size: 15 residues. Losses at the gene ends were 0 bases for V and 2 bases for J; bases not matched to a gene: 2. Germline V CDR1 and CDR2: MGHRA, YSYEKL. The CDR3 spells CASSQDTGGNYGYTF. The CDR3 DNA is TGCGCCAGCAGCCAAGATACAGGGGGGAACTATGGCTACACCTTC.

The chain links TRBV19 to TRBJ1-2; D is perhaps TRBD1 (5 bases). This CDR3 has 17 amino acids. The ends were cut back, 7 bases at V and 8 bases at J, with 29 bases in the middle. Germline values: CDR1 LNHDA, CDR2 SQIVND (reference sequence). The CDR3 sequence: CASNEYYFTGTMEGYTF. In DNA, the CDR3 is TGTGCCAGTAATGAATACTATTTTACAGGTACAATGGAAGGCTACACCTTC.

The V gene is TRBV14, the J gene TRBJ2-3; D remains unclear. With 4 bases removed from V and 7 bases from J, the gap between germline ends came to 18 bases. The CDR3 is made up of 15 amino acids. Germline CDR1 and CDR2: SGHDN and FVKESK. CDR3 coding DNA: TGTGCCAGCAGCCCAAGCGTGGGTATCTATAATACGCAGTATTTT. Its translation: CASSPSVGIYNTQYF.

This clone was found a few times. V is TRBV6-1 and J is TRBJ1-5; maybe TRBD1 (5 bases). The length of the CDR3 is 15 residues. V was trimmed by 1 base and J by 4 bases, leaving 11 bases between them. Germline values: CDR1 MNHNS, CDR2 SASEGT. CDR3 in amino acids: CASSEVVGVNQPQHF. The CDR3 coding sequence is TGTGCCAGCAGTGAAGTGGTAGGGGTGAATCAGCCCCAGCATTTT.

V is TRBV6-5 and J is TRBJ1-1; D is ambiguous. The germline V gene encodes CDR1 MNHEY and CDR2 SVGAGI. The V gene lost 0 bases and the J gene lost 1 base, with 9 bases spanning the gap. This CDR3 is built from 15 residues. The CDR3 coding sequence is TGTGCCAGCAGTTACTCGATAAACGGGAACACTGAAGCTTTCTTT. Amino acid sequence: CASSYSINGNTEAFF.

To note about this clone: An end of the junction does not agree with germline; a read error may underlie this. The chain is built from TRBV7-7 and TRBJ2-3; 10 bases align to TRBD2. The CDR3 is 15 residues long. Per germline, CDR1 SSHAT and CDR2 FNYEAQ (reference sequence). This CDR3 is CASSLAGGRTDTQYF. CDR3 nucleotides: TGTGCTAGCAGCTTAGCGGGGGGACGCACAGATACGCAGTATTTT.

The V call is TRBV4-1, the J call TRBJ1-2; D is possibly TRBD1 (5 bases). In germline, CDR1 is MGHRA, CDR2 YSYEKL. CDR3 length: 16 residues. V was trimmed by 4 bases and J by 1 base, leaving 16 bases between them. The CDR3 DNA follows: TGCGCCAGCAGCCGTTACGGAGGGGATAATAACTATGGCTACACCTTC. Translated, it gives CASSRYGGDNNYGYTF.

The V and J genes are TRBV9 and TRBJ1-1, with 7 positions matching TRBD1. The V gene end was trimmed by 4 bases and the J gene end by 3 bases; junction bases not matched to a gene: 6. This CDR3 has 14 residues. Germline V gives CDR1 SGDLS, CDR2 YYNGEE. CDR3 loop: CASSQGDSHTEAFF. The CDR3 DNA is TGTGCCAGCAGCCAGGGGGACAGCCACACTGAAGCTTTCTTT.

The rearrangement uses TRBV2 and TRBJ2-1, with D possibly TRBD1 on 6 matching bases. Deletions cut 5 bases from V and 0 bases from J, with 8 bases between. CDR3 size: 14 residues. CDR1 and CDR2 from the germline V gene are SNHLY and FYNNEI. The CDR3 nucleotides are TGTGCCAGCAGTTTGGACAGCTCCTACAATGAGCAGTTCTTC. It is translated as CASSLDSSYNEQFF. The full variable domain, in which reference TRBV2 and TRBJ2-1 provide the parts outside the CDR3, is EPEVTQTPSHQVTQMGQEVILRCVPISNHLYFYWYRQILGQKVEFLVSFYNNEISEKSEIFDDQFSVERPDGSNFTLKIRSTKLEDSAMYFCASSLDSSYNEQFFGPGTRLTVL.

The chain carries TRBV7-8 and TRBJ2-1; 7 bases align to TRBD1. With 5 bases clipped from V and 6 bases from J, the junction kept 7 bases outside the gene matches. CDR1 SGHVS and CDR2 FQNEAQ come from the germline V gene. The CDR3 contains 14 residues. CDR3 nucleotides: TGTGCCAGCAGCCTTGACAGGGTCCCCAATGAGCAGTTCTTC. It is translated as CASSLDRVPNEQFF.

V usage is TRBV7-8 and J usage is TRBJ2-3; D may be TRBD1 (6 bases). V was clipped by 4 bases and J by 13 bases, with 30 bases between them. CDR1 and CDR2 (germline): SGHVS, FQNEAQ. The CDR3 loop spans 17 amino acids. The chain's CDR3 is CASSSRRPGHTNSKEYF. The CDR3, as DNA: TGTGCCAGCAGCTCACGGAGGCCGGGACACACCAATTCTAAGGAGTATTTT.

The V call is TRBV6-5, the J call TRBJ2-7, with a weak D call TRBD2 (5 bases). The V gene lost 2 bases and the J gene lost 2 bases, with 13 bases spanning the gap. This CDR3 spans 15 amino acids. Germline CDR1 and CDR2: MNHEY and SVGAGI. CDR3 in amino acids: CASSYEGLGAYEQYF. The CDR3, as DNA: TGTGCCAGCAGTTACGAGGGCCTTGGCGCCTACGAGCAGTACTTC.

CDR3 DNA: TGTGCCAGCAGGGGTGGTGGCAATCAGCCCCAGCATTTT. Encoded protein: CASRGGGNQPQHF. V is TRBV11-2 and J is TRBJ1-5, with unresolved D. Trimming cost V 6 bases and J 2 bases, with 8 bases left between them. Per germline, CDR1 SGHAT and CDR2 FQNNGV. This CDR3 spans 13 amino acids. Looking up the rest from reference TRBV11-2 and TRBJ1-5 gives the full variable domain: EAGVAQSPRYKIIEKRQSVAFWCNPISGHATLYWYQQILGQGPKLLIQFQNNGVVDDSQLPKDRFSAERLKGVDSTLKIQPAKLEDSAVYLCASRGGGNQPQHFGDGTRLSIL.

The V and J genes are TRBV6-5 and TRBJ1-5; 7 bases match TRBD1. V trimming: 5 bases; J trimming: 6 bases; junction bases outside the gene matches: 4. Germline V gene lookup returns CDR1 MNHEY and CDR2 SVGAGI. This CDR3 comprises 13 residues. CDR3 in amino acids: CASSATGVQPQHF. In DNA form, the CDR3 reads TGTGCCAGCAGTGCAACAGGGGTTCAGCCCCAGCATTTT.

The rearrangement links TRBV29-1 to TRBJ1-5; D unclear. Germline V gene sequence: CDR1 SQVTM, CDR2 ANQGSEA. This CDR3 region has 13 residues. The V end was cut by 6 bases, the J end by 0 bases, with 9 bases between. CDR3 nucleotides: TGCAGCGTCAAATTGGGTAGCAATCAGCCCCAGCATTTT. It codes for CSVKLGSNQPQHF.

The chain has TRBV18 and TRBJ2-7; tentatively, D is TRBD2 (5 bases). This CDR3 spans 14 amino acids. V was shortened by 4 bases and J by 2 bases, with 12 bases between the two germline ends. Per the germline V gene, CDR1 is KGHSH and CDR2 is LQKENI. The CDR3 is CASSQGDTTYEQYF. For the CDR3, the DNA is TGTGCCAGCTCACAGGGAGACACCACCTACGAGCAGTACTTC.

The chain employs TRBV7-2 and TRBJ1-1, with D perhaps matching TRBD1 (5 bases). The germline V and J ends were trimmed by 6 bases and 6 bases, with 11 bases remaining between them. Germline CDR1 and CDR2: SGHTA and FQGNSA. This CDR3 comprises 12 residues. The chain's CDR3 is CASRGDTPEAFF. CDR3 DNA: TGTGCCAGCAGAGGGGATACCCCTGAAGCTTTCTTT.

The CDR3 protein is CASSPEGVREKLFF. CDR3 sequence (DNA): TGTGCCAGCAGCCCTGAGGGTGTACGAGAAAAACTGTTTTTT. This chain joins TRBV11-2 and TRBJ1-4; no definite D call. Trimming shortened V by 5 bases and J by 8 bases, and 15 bases separated the two germline ends. The CDR3 runs to 14 residues. Germline lookup yields CDR1 SGHAT and CDR2 FQNNGV.